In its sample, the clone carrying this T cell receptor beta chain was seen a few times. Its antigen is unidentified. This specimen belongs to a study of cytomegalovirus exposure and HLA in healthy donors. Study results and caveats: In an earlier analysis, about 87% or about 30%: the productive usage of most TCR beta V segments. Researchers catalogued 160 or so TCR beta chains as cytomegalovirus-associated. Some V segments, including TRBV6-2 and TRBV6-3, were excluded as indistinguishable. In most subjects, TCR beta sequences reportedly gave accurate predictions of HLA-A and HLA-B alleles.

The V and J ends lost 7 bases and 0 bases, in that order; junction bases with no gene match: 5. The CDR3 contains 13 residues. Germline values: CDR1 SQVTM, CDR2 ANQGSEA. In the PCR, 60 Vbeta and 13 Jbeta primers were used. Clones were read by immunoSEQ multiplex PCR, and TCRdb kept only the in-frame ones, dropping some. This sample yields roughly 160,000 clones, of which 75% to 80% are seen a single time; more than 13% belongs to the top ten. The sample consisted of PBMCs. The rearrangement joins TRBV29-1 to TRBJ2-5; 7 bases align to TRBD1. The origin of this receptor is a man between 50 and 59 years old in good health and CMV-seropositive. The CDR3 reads CSAGGQYQETQYF. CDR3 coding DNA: TGCAGCGCAGGGGGACAGTACCAAGAGACCCAGTACTTC.